These 14 T cell receptor beta chains share one sample of origin, sequenced in a study of blood T cell repertoires in COVID-19. The protocol was immunoSEQ multiplex PCR, while the TCRdb copy is restricted to in-frame clones and leaves out a portion. Among 75,000 or so clones listed, about four fifths were seen once. The material sequenced was peripheral blood. These TCRs come from a woman in her sixties or seventies with acute or convalescent COVID-19.

The chain links TRBV5-1 to TRBJ2-7; 12 nucleotides match TRBD2. V was clipped by 3 bases and J by 2 bases; unmatched bases: 6. Germline lookup yields CDR1 SGHRS and CDR2 YFSETQ. The length of the CDR3 is 16 residues. CDR3 sequence (DNA): TGCGCCAGCAGCTCGAGCTCTAGCGGGAGGGCCTACGAGCAGTACTTC. It codes for CASSSSSSGRAYEQYF.

The chain joins TRBV29-1 to TRBJ2-5; 15 nucleotides match TRBD2. V lost 3 bases to trimming and J lost 2 bases; unmatched junction nucleotides: 7. The CDR3 extends over 17 amino acids. The germline V gene encodes CDR1 SQVTM and CDR2 ANQGSEA. The CDR3 DNA follows: TGCAGCGTTGATGGACTAGCGGGAGGGCCATTACAAGAGACCCAGTACTTC. The encoded protein is CSVDGLAGGPLQETQYF.

The chain has TRBV19 and TRBJ1-2, with TRBD1 matching over 8 bases. The V gene end was trimmed by 4 bases and the J gene end by 2 bases; junction bases not matched to a gene: 12. Germline V gene sequence: CDR1 LNHDA, CDR2 SQIVND (reference sequence). The CDR3 runs to 17 residues. Here the CDR3 reads CASSSVSGGKRNYGYTF. CDR3 nucleotides: TGTGCCAGTAGTAGCGTTTCAGGGGGCAAGAGGAACTATGGCTACACCTTC.

CDR3 loop: CASSLNMGRDYEQYF. The CDR3 DNA reads TGTGCCAGCAGTCTCAATATGGGCAGAGACTACGAGCAGTACTTC. The V gene is TRBV5-5, the J gene TRBJ2-7, with unresolved D. The CDR3 has 15 amino acids. Trimming removed 5 bases from V and 3 bases from J, with 18 bases in between. Germline assignment: CDR1 SGHKS and CDR2 YYEKEE (reference sequence).

This clone occurred a few times. This CDR3 is also generated by other DNA sequences in the sample. The chain uses TRBV29-1 and TRBJ2-7, with TRBD1 matching 9 bases. The CDR3 has 12 residues. The ends lost 4 bases at V and 6 bases at J; junction bases unmatched: 4. CDR1 and CDR2 from the germline V gene are SQVTM and ANQGSEA. The CDR3, as DNA: TGCAGCGTTGCGGGACAGGGAGGCGAGCAGTACTTC. This codes for CSVAGQGGEQYF.

The chain links TRBV5-1 to TRBJ1-2; no clear D gene. CDR1 is SGHRS, CDR2 YFSETQ, per germline. This CDR3 is 14 amino acids long. The V end lost 1 base, the J end lost 8 bases, and 15 bases lay between the germline ends. The chain's CDR3 is CASSLSTGEGGYTF. The CDR3 DNA follows: TGCGCCAGCAGCTTGTCAACGGGTGAAGGAGGCTACACCTTC.

The chain links TRBV5-4 to TRBJ1-2; no clear D gene. Trimming took 4 bases from V and 8 from J, leaving 18 bases between them. The length of the CDR3 is 14 residues. Germline-derived CDR1 and CDR2 are SGHNT and YYREEE (reference sequence). CDR3 residues: CASSPEAAFLGYTF. In DNA, the CDR3 is TGTGCCAGCAGCCCAGAAGCGGCTTTTCTCGGCTACACCTTC.

This clone was observed a handful of times. For the CDR3, the DNA is TGCGCCAGCCAGGGGGAGAATTCACCCCTCCACTTT. Encoded protein: CASQGENSPLHF. The rearrangement uses TRBV5-1 and TRBJ1-6; TRBD1 matches at 7 bases. Per germline, CDR1 SGHRS and CDR2 YFSETQ. Trimming at V came to 7 bases and at J to 7 bases, leaving 2 bases not matched to a gene. This CDR3 is 12 amino acids long.

The V call is TRBV5-6, the J call TRBJ2-7, with D possibly TRBD1 on 5 matching bases. From germline, CDR1 is SGHDT and CDR2 YYEEEE. The length of the CDR3 is 14 residues. Trimming took off 0 bases at V and 5 bases at J, with 12 bases between the two ends. The CDR3 DNA sequence: TGTGCCAGCAGCTTGGGGGGCTATGGCGACGAGCAGTACTTC. Its translation is CASSLGGYGDEQYF.

Details on this clone: One end of the junction is discordant with germline, which a read error may explain. The J gene is TRBJ1-2, the V gene TRBV4-1, with D tentatively TRBD1 (5 bases). Germline-derived CDR1 and CDR2 are MGHRA and YSYEKL. This CDR3 region has 12 residues. CDR3 nucleotides: TGCGCCAGCAGCCCCCTGGGGGGGGACGCCCGCTTC. Protein: CASSPLGGDARF.

The chain is built from TRBV2 and TRBJ1-5; D remains unclear. This CDR3 is 13 amino acids long. The germline V gene has CDR1 SNHLY and CDR2 FYNNEI. The V end was cut by 8 bases, the J end by 2 bases, with 10 bases between. CDR3 region: CASEQRGNQPQHF. In DNA, the CDR3 is TGTGCCAGCGAGCAGCGGGGCAATCAGCCCCAGCATTTT.

CDR3 residues: CASSPTGFGEAFF. The DNA for the CDR3 is TGTGCCAGCAGCCCTACAGGGTTCGGAGAAGCTTTCTTT. The rearrangement links TRBV11-3 to TRBJ1-1; perhaps TRBD1 as D (6 bases). CDR1 and CDR2 (germline): SGHNT, YENEEA. The CDR3 covers 13 residues. The V end was cut by 5 bases, the J end by 8 bases, with 15 bases between.

This clone was picked up one time. The gene calls are TRBV5-8 and TRBJ2-3, with D tentatively TRBD1 (6 bases). The CDR3 loop spans 14 amino acids. V dropped 3 bases and J dropped 4 bases, with 12 bases sitting between them. Germline CDR1 reads SGHTS; CDR2 reads YDEGEE. The CDR3 DNA follows: TGTGCCAGCAGCTCATCGTGGACAGCAGATACGCAGTATTTT. Translation gives CASSSSWTADTQYF.

This chain joins TRBV14 and TRBJ2-7; TRBD1 might be the D (6 bases). V shed 4 bases and J shed 3 bases, with 7 bases lying between them. The V gene's germline CDR1 is SGHDN and CDR2 FVKESK. This CDR3 region has 12 residues. Here the CDR3 reads CASSPQGYEQYF. The CDR3 DNA reads TGTGCCAGCAGCCCACAGGGCTACGAGCAGTACTTC. Together with reference TRBV14 and TRBJ2-7, the CDR3 gives the full variable domain: EAGVTQFPSHSVIEKGQTVTLRCDPISGHDNLYWYRRVMGKEIKFLLHFVKESKQDESGMPNNRFLAERTGGTYSTLKVQPAELEDSGVYFCASSPQGYEQYFGPGTRLTVT.